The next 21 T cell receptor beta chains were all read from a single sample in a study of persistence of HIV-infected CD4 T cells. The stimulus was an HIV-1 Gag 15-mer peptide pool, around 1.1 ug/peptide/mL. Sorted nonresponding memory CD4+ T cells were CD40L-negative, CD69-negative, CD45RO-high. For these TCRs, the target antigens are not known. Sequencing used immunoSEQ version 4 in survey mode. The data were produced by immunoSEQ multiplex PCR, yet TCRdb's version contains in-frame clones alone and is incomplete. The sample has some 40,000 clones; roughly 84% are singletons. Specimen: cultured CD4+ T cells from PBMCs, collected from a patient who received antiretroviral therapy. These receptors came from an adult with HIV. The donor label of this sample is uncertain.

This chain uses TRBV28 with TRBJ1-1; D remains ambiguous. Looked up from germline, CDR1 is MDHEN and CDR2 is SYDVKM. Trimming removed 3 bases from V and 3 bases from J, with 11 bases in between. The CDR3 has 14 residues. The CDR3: CASSLSRQDTEAFF. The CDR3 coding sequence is TGTGCCAGCAGTTTGTCGCGGCAGGACACTGAAGCTTTCTTT.

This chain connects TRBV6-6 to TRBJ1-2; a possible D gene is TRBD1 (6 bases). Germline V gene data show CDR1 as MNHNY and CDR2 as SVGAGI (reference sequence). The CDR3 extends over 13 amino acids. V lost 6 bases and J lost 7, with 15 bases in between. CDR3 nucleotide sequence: TGTGCCAGCAGCCCAGGAAGGGGGTTTGGCTACACCTTC. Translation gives CASSPGRGFGYTF.

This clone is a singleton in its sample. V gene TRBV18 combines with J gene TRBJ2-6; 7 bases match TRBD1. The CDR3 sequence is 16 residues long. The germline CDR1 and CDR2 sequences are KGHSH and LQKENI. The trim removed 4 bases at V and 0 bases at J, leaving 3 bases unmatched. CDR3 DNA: TGTGCCAGCTCACAGGGACAGCTCTCTGGGGCCAACGTCCTGACTTTC. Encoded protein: CASSQGQLSGANVLTF.

CDR3 coding DNA: TGTGCCAGCAGCGTAGGAAACGGGGGAGCTAGCACAGATACGCAGTATTTT. It yields the protein CASSVGNGGASTDTQYF. The chain couples TRBV9 to TRBJ2-3; D perhaps matches TRBD2 (6 bases). Deletions cut 0 bases from V and 0 bases from J, with 14 bases between. Germline assignment: CDR1 SGDLS and CDR2 YYNGEE. The length of the CDR3 is 17 residues.

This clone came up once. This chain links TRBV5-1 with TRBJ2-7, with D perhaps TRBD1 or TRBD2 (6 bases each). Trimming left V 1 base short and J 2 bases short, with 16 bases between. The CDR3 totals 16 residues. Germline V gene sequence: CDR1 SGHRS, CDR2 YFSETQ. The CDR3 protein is CASSLLGGTGAYEQYF. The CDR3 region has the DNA TGCGCCAGCAGCTTGCTGGGGGGCACAGGAGCCTACGAGCAGTACTTC.

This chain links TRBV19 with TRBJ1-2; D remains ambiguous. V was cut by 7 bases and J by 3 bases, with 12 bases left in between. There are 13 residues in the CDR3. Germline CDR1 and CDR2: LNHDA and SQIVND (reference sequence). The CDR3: CASTLDGYYGYTF. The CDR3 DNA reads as TGTGCCAGTACCCTAGACGGATACTATGGCTACACCTTC.

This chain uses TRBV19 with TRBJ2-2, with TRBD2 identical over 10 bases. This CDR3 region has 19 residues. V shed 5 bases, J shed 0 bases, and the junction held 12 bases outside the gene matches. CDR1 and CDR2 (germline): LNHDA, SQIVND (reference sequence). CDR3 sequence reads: CASSSASGGAPPNTGELFF. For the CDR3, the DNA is TGTGCCAGTAGTTCCGCCAGCGGGGGGGCCCCCCCGAACACCGGGGAGCTGTTTTTT. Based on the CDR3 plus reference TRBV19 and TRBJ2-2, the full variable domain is DGGITQSPKYLFRKEGQNVTLSCEQNLNHDAMYWYRQDPGQGLRLIYYSQIVNDFQKGDIAEGYSVSREKKESFPLTVTSAQKNPTAFYLCASSSASGGAPPNTGELFFGEGSRLTVL.

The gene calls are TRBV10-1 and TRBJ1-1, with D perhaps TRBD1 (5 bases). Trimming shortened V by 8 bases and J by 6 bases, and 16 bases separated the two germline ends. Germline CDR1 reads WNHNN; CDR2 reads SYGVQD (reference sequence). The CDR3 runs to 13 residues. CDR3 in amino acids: CASRGSTRSEAFF. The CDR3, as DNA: TGCGCCAGCCGGGGGTCCACAAGATCTGAAGCTTTCTTT.

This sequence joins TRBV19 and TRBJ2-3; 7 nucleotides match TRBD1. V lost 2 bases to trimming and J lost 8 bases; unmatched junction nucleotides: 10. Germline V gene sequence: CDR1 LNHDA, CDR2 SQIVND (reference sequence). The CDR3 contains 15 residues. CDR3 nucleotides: TGTGCCAGTAGTATATCGGCAGGGGGTTCGCGTACGCAGTATTTT. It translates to CASSISAGGSRTQYF.

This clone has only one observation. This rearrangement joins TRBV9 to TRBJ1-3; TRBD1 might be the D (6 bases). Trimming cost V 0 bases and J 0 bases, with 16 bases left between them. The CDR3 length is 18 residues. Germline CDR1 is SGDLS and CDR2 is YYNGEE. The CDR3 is CASSVAWGGLGSGNTIYF. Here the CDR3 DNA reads TGTGCCAGCAGCGTAGCTTGGGGGGGCCTTGGCTCTGGAAACACCATATATTTT.

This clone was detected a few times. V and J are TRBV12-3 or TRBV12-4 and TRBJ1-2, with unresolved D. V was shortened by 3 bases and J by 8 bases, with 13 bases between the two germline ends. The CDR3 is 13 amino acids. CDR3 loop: CASSFQPGGGYTF. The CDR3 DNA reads TGTGCCAGCAGTTTCCAGCCAGGTGGCGGCTACACCTTC.

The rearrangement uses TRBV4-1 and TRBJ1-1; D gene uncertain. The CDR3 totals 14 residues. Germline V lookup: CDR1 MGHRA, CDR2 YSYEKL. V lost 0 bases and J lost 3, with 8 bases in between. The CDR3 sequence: CASSQDWLDTEAFF. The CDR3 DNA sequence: TGCGCCAGCAGCCAAGATTGGTTGGACACTGAAGCTTTCTTT.

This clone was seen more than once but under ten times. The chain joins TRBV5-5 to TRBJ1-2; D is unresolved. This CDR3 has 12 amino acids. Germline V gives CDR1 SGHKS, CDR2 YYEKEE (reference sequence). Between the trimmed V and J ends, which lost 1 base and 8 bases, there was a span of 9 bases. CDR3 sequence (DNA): TGTGCCAGCAGCTTGACCCTAGAAGGCTACACCTTC. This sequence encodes CASSLTLEGYTF.

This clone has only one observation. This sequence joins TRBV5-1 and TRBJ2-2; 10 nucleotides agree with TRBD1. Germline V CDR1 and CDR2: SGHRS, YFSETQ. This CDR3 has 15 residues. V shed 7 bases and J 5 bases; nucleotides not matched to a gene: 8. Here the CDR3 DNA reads TGCGCCAGCCAACCTCCGGGACAGGGGACCGGGGAGCTGTTTTTT. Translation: CASQPPGQGTGELFF. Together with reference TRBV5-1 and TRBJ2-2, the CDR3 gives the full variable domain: KAGVTQTPRYLIKTRGQQVTLSCSPISGHRSVSWYQQTPGQGLQFLFEYFSETQRNKGNFPGRFSGRQFSNSRSEMNVSTLELGDSALYLCASQPPGQGTGELFFGEGSRLTVL.

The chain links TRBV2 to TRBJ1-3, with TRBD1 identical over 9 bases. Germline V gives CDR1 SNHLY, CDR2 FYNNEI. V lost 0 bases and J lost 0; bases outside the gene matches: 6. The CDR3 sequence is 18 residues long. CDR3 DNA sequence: TGTGCCAGCAGTGAAGCCCCCGGGACAGGGCTCTCTGGAAACACCATATATTTT. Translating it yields CASSEAPGTGLSGNTIYF.

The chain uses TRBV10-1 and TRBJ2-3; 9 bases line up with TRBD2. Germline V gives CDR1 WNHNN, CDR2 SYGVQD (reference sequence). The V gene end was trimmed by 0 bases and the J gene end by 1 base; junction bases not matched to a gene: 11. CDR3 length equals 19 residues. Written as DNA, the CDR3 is TGCGCCAGCAGTGAGTCGGGGATAGCGGGGGCCTTCGGCACAGATACGCAGTATTTT. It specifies CASSESGIAGAFGTDTQYF.

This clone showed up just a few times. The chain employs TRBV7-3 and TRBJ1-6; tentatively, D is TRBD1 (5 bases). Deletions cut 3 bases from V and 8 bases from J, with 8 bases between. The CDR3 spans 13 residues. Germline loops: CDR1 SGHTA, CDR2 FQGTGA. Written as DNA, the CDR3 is TGTGCCAGCAGCTTCGCCAGGGATTCACCCCTCCACTTT. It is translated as CASSFARDSPLHF. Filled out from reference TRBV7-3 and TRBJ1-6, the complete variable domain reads GAGVSQTPSNKVTEKGKYVELRCDPISGHTALYWYRQSLGQGPEFLIYFQGTGAADDSGLPNDRFFAVRPEGSVSTLKIQRTERGDSAVYLCASSFARDSPLHFGNGTRLTVT.

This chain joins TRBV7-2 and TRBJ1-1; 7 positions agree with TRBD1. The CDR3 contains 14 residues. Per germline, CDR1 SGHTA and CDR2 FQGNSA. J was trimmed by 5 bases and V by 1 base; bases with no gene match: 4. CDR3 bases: TGTGCCAGCAGCTTAGATCCAGGGGGGACTGAAGCTTTCTTT. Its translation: CASSLDPGGTEAFF. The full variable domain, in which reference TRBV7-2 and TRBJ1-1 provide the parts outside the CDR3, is GAGVSQSPSNKVTEKGKDVELRCDPISGHTALYWYRQSLGQGLEFLIYFQGNSAPDKSGLPSDRFSAERTGGSVSTLTIQRTQQEDSAVYLCASSLDPGGTEAFFGQGTRLTVV.

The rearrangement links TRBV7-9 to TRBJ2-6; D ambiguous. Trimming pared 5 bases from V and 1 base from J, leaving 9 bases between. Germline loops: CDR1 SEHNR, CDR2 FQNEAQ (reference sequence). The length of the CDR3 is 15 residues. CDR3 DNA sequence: TGTGCCAGCAGCCCTCTGGGTTCTGGGGCCAACGTCCTGACTTTC. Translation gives CASSPLGSGANVLTF.

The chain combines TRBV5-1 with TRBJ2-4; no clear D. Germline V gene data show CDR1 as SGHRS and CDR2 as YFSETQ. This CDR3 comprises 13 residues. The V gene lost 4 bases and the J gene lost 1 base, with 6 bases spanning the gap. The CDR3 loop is CASSPYAKNIQYF. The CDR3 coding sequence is TGCGCCAGCAGCCCTTATGCCAAAAACATTCAGTACTTC.

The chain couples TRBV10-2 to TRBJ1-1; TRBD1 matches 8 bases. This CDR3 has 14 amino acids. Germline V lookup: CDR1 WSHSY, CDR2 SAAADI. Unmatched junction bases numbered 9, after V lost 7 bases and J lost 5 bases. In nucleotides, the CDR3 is TGCGCCAGCATTAATCAGGGGGCTGAAACTGAAGCTTTCTTT. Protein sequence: CASINQGAETEAFF.